The present T cell receptor (beta chain) was sequenced within a study of CD8+ T cells in alopecia areata. Study-wide background: Tofacitinib ran 6 to 18 months, followed by 6 months off drug. General study findings and limits: Across lesional scalp, and particularly alopecia totalis/universalis, clonality surpassed that of normal scalp.

RNA extraction was followed by reverse transcription into cDNA, which acted as the sequencing template. Profiled with immunoSEQ multiplex PCR; TCRdb holds only in-frame clones, not every one. The sample holds about 150,000 clones, 40% to 60% seen once. Details on this clone: As yet, its antigen is unknown.

Alopecia areata patients had lesional scalp punch biopsies and peripheral blood taken from them. Germline CDR1 and CDR2: SGDLS and YYNGEE. This CDR3 spans 13 amino acids. The V gene end was trimmed by 3 bases and the J gene end by 3 bases; junction bases not matched to a gene: 3. The specimen was CD8+ T cells sorted from blood, collected at week 0. The origin of this receptor is a human donor with alopecia areata. V gene TRBV9 combines with J gene TRBJ2-7, with 7 bases that match TRBD1. The CDR3 nucleotides read TGTGCCAGCAGCGGACAGGGCGGCTACGAGCAGTACTTC. The encoded protein is CASSGQGGYEQYF.